The 23 T cell receptor beta chains in this list originate from one sample, sequenced in a study of neoadjuvant anti-PD-1 for oral cavity cancer. This table comes from immunoSEQ multiplex PCR, and its TCRdb copy is limited to in-frame clones, with some not included. The sample gives approximately 13,000 clones, around 66% of which show up once; 2% to 3% is in the top ten. The sample consisted of PBMCs, taken before nivolumab (anti-PD-1) treatment. These receptors were taken from a person aged 35-80 years with oral cavity squamous cell carcinoma.

This clone was recorded a few times. The chain links TRBV6-1 to TRBJ2-7, with D possibly being TRBD2 (6 bases). V was pared by 7 bases and J by 4 bases, with 17 bases between. CDR1 and CDR2 (germline): MNHNS, SASEGT. The CDR3 consists of 14 residues. The CDR3, as DNA: TGTGCCAGCACCGCTAACCCAGGAGGGTACGAGCAGTACTTC. It is translated as CASTANPGGYEQYF.

CDR3 coding DNA: TGTGCCACCAGCAGAGATTCGGGACAGGGGGCGGGTCAGCATTTT. Translation gives CATSRDSGQGAGQHF. This chain links TRBV15 with TRBJ1-5; 12 positions agree with TRBD1. J was trimmed by 13 bases and V by 0 bases; bases with no gene match: 7. The CDR3 extends over 15 amino acids. Germline-derived CDR1 and CDR2 are LNHNV and YYDKDF (reference sequence). The full variable domain, completed using reference TRBV15 and TRBJ1-5, is DAMVIQNPRYQVTQFGKPVTLSCSQTLNHNVMYWYQQKSSQAPKLLFHYYDKDFNNEADTPDNFQSRRPNTSFCFLDIRSPGLGDTAMYLCATSRDSGQGAGQHFGDGTRLSIL.

The genes are TRBV9 and TRBJ2-2; weak D call: TRBD2 (5 bases). V was cut by 4 bases and J by 5 bases, with 12 bases left in between. CDR3 size: 14 residues. Germline-derived CDR1 and CDR2 are SGDLS and YYNGEE. The CDR3 loop reads CASSPRGQTGELFF. CDR3 sequence (DNA): TGTGCCAGCAGCCCCCGAGGGCAAACCGGGGAGCTGTTTTTT.

The chain links TRBV5-5 to TRBJ1-1; the match to TRBD1 covers 7 bases. J gave up 5 bases and V 4 bases, and 11 bases lay outside the gene matches. CDR1 and CDR2 (germline): SGHKS, YYEKEE (reference sequence). The CDR3 consists of 15 residues. DNA for the CDR3: TGTGCCAGCAGCATGGGACAGTTGGGGCAAACTGAAGCTTTCTTT. It is translated as CASSMGQLGQTEAFF.

V and J are TRBV6-1 and TRBJ2-7, with D possibly being TRBD1 (6 bases). CDR3 length: 13 residues. The germline CDR1 and CDR2 sequences are MNHNS and SASEGT. The V end was cut by 7 bases, the J end by 6 bases, with 16 bases between. The CDR3 region is CASIRGQGSEQYF. Here the CDR3 DNA reads TGTGCCAGCATCCGCGGGCAGGGGAGCGAGCAGTACTTC.

The rearrangement links TRBV5-1 to TRBJ2-7; the D is unclear. The V end lost 0 bases, the J end lost 0 bases, and 7 bases lay between the germline ends. The CDR3 loop spans 14 amino acids. Germline V gives CDR1 SGHRS, CDR2 YFSETQ. In DNA, the CDR3 is TGCGCCAGCAGCTTGGATGCCCACTCCTACGAGCAGTACTTC. It is translated as CASSLDAHSYEQYF.

This clone is labeled medium-sized. The chain couples TRBV16 to TRBJ2-1; no reliable D call. V was pared by 4 bases and J by 5 bases, with 3 bases between. The CDR3 loop spans 11 amino acids. Per germline, CDR1 KGHSY and CDR2 FQNENV. CDR3 protein: CASSPNNEQFF. Written as DNA, the CDR3 is TGTGCCAGCAGCCCTAACAATGAGCAGTTCTTC.

The chain combines TRBV10-2 with TRBJ1-2, with unresolved D. The V gene lost 3 bases and the J gene lost 0 bases, with 5 bases spanning the gap. This CDR3 spans 13 amino acids. Per germline, CDR1 WSHSY and CDR2 SAAADI. DNA for the CDR3: TGCGCCAGCAGTGATCCCCCTAACTATGGCTACACCTTC. Encoded protein: CASSDPPNYGYTF.

This chain uses TRBV10-3 with TRBJ2-6; TRBD2 is a possible D gene (5 bases). Germline values: CDR1 ENHRY, CDR2 SYGVKD. The CDR3 runs to 12 residues. V lost 6 bases and J lost 13, with 13 bases in between. CDR3 sequence (DNA): TGTGCCATCAGGGACTCCTTAGGAGTCCTGACTTTC. Protein sequence: CAIRDSLGVLTF.

This chain links TRBV5-1 with TRBJ2-5, with TRBD1 identical over 7 bases. The V segment lost 3 bases and the J segment 2 bases; nucleotides outside the gene matches: 7. CDR1 SGHRS and CDR2 YFSETQ come from the germline V gene. The CDR3 length is 15 residues. For the CDR3, the DNA is TGCGCCAGCAGCTCATCGGGACAGAGACAAGAGACCCAGTACTTC. This gives the protein CASSSSGQRQETQYF.

The DNA of the CDR3 is TGTGCCAGCAGGACGGGGCTGAACACTGAAGCTTTCTTT. Translating it yields CASRTGLNTEAFF. The chain has TRBV2 and TRBJ1-1; maybe TRBD1 (5 bases). This CDR3 comprises 13 residues. Between the trimmed V and J ends, which lost 6 bases and 0 bases, there was a span of 8 bases. Germline CDR1 and CDR2: SNHLY and FYNNEI.

The chain couples TRBV7-9 to TRBJ1-2; TRBD1 aligns across 7 bases. The CDR3 sequence is 14 residues long. Germline values: CDR1 SEHNR, CDR2 FQNEAQ (reference sequence). The V gene end was trimmed by 1 base and the J gene end by 4 bases; junction bases not matched to a gene: 3. CDR3 sequence (DNA): TGTGCCAGCAGCTTAGAGACAGGGACCTATGGCTACACCTTC. This codes for CASSLETGTYGYTF.

This chain joins TRBV18 and TRBJ1-2; no clear D gene. CDR3 length equals 13 residues. Trimming took 6 bases from V and 0 from J, leaving 8 bases between them. CDR1 is KGHSH, CDR2 LQKENI, per germline. The CDR3 spells CASSLNPNYGYTF. The DNA of the CDR3 is TGTGCCAGCTCCCTAAACCCTAACTATGGCTACACCTTC.

The chain recombines TRBV27 with TRBJ2-2; 7 bases align to TRBD2. V lost 4 bases, J lost 5 bases, and 7 bases stayed unmatched. The CDR3 runs to 15 residues. Per germline, CDR1 MNHEY and CDR2 SMNVEV (reference sequence). CDR3: CASSSNGLGTGELFF. The CDR3 DNA reads TGTGCCAGCAGTTCCAATGGACTAGGGACCGGGGAGCTGTTTTTT.

This clone was picked up one time. This sequence joins TRBV28 and TRBJ1-2; D remains ambiguous. Trimming stripped 1 base from V and 6 bases from J, with 6 bases between. CDR1 MDHEN and CDR2 SYDVKM come from the germline V gene. The CDR3 contains 12 residues. The CDR3 DNA follows: TGTGCCAGCAGTTTATTATCTGATGGCTACACCTTC. Its protein product is CASSLLSDGYTF.

The chain is built from TRBV19 and TRBJ1-2, with no clear D. Per germline, CDR1 LNHDA and CDR2 SQIVND (reference sequence). V was shortened by 7 bases and J by 5 bases, with 14 bases between the two germline ends. CDR3 length: 13 amino acids. The CDR3 DNA sequence: TGTGCCAGTACCCCGAGAGTTTCTTATGGCTACACCTTC. This sequence encodes CASTPRVSYGYTF.

The genes are TRBV27 and TRBJ2-2; 8 positions match TRBD2. Germline CDR1 reads MNHEY; CDR2 reads SMNVEV (reference sequence). Trimming took 5 bases from V and 0 from J; bases not matched to a gene: 2. The CDR3 is made up of 15 amino acids. This CDR3 is CASSTGLANTGELFF. Here the CDR3 DNA reads TGTGCCAGCAGTACGGGACTAGCGAACACCGGGGAGCTGTTTTTT.

The gene calls are TRBV30 and TRBJ1-3; D may be TRBD1 (5 bases). V lost 0 bases, J lost 0 bases, and 12 bases lay in between. Looked up from germline, CDR1 is GTSNPN and CDR2 is SVGIG (reference sequence). CDR3 length: 16 residues. The CDR3 bases are TGTGCCTGGAGTGTGGCAGGGAGTTCCTCTGGAAACACCATATATTTT. Protein: CAWSVAGSSSGNTIYF.

This clone has only one observation. The CDR3 region is CASSSPTGRNYGYTF. DNA of the CDR3: TGTGCCAGCAGCTCCCCGACAGGGCGGAACTATGGCTACACCTTC. V and J are TRBV7-2 and TRBJ1-2; 7 bases map to TRBD1. The CDR3 consists of 15 residues. The V segment lost 4 bases and the J segment 2 bases; nucleotides outside the gene matches: 7. Looked up from germline, CDR1 is SGHTA and CDR2 is FQGNSA. Filled out from reference TRBV7-2 and TRBJ1-2, the complete variable domain reads GAGVSQSPSNKVTEKGKDVELRCDPISGHTALYWYRQSLGQGLEFLIYFQGNSAPDKSGLPSDRFSAERTGGSVSTLTIQRTQQEDSAVYLCASSSPTGRNYGYTFGSGTRLTVV.

The chain has TRBV7-9 and TRBJ1-4; a possible D gene is TRBD1 (5 bases). With 5 bases removed from V and 10 bases from J, the gap between germline ends came to 8 bases. Germline V gene data show CDR1 as SEHNR and CDR2 as FQNEAQ (reference sequence). CDR3 size: 11 residues. The CDR3 loop is CASSGTGKLFF. CDR3 sequence (DNA): TGTGCCAGCAGCGGTACAGGAAAACTGTTTTTT.

This clone was recorded a few times. The CDR3 coding sequence is TGTGCCAGCAGCATCCCGACAGGGAGCTCCTATAATTCACCCCTCCACTTT. Protein: CASSIPTGSSYNSPLHF. V is TRBV5-4 and J is TRBJ1-6, with 7 bases fitting TRBD1. CDR3 size: 17 residues. Germline V gene sequence: CDR1 SGHNT, CDR2 YYREEE (reference sequence). V was pared by 4 bases and J by 0 bases, with 7 bases of the junction left unmatched.

This clone was picked up one time. The J gene is TRBJ2-7, the V gene TRBV11-2; 7 nucleotides agree with TRBD2. The CDR3 is 14 amino acids. V shed 8 bases and J 3 bases; nucleotides not matched to a gene: 10. The germline CDR1 and CDR2 sequences are SGHAT and FQNNGV. The CDR3 protein is CASSGGGQGYEQYF. For the CDR3, the DNA is TGTGCCAGCTCCGGCGGGGGTCAGGGCTACGAGCAGTACTTC.

This sequence joins TRBV5-1 and TRBJ2-5; no clear D. The germline V gene has CDR1 SGHRS and CDR2 YFSETQ. Between the trimmed V and J ends, which lost 0 bases and 5 bases, there was a span of 5 bases. There are 12 residues in the CDR3. The CDR3 reads CASSLAMETQYF. In nucleotides, the CDR3 is TGCGCCAGCAGCTTGGCTATGGAGACCCAGTACTTC.